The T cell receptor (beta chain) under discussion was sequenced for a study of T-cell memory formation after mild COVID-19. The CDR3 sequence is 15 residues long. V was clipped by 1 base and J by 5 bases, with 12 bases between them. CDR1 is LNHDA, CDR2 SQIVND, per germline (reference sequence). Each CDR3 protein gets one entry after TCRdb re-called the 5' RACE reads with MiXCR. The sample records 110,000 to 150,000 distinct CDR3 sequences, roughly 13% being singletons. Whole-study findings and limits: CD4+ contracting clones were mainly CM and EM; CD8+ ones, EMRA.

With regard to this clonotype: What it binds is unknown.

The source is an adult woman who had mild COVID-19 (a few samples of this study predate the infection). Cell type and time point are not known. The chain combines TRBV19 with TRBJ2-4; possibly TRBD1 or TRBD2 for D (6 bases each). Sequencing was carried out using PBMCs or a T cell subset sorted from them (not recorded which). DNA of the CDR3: TGTGCCAGTAGTATAGTAGGGGGGATGGAAAACATTCAGTACTTC. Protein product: CASSIVGGMENIQYF.